One TCR beta chain is described in this entry. The antigen remains undetermined. An end of the junction does not agree with germline; a read error may underlie this. This specimen comes from a study of OX40 agonist ivuxolimab in advanced cancers. Study conclusions and caveats: The average count of expanded clones was higher among CD8+ T cells than among CD4+.

Clones were read by immunoSEQ multiplex PCR, and TCRdb kept only the in-frame ones, dropping some. Among approximately 90,000 clones listed, about 90% were seen once. Germline V lookup: CDR1 SQVTM, CDR2 ANQGSEA. The CDR3 loop spans 15 amino acids. Sampling of blood occurred at baseline, cycle 4 day 1, and cycle 7 day 1. V and J are TRBV29-1 and TRBJ2-1, with TRBD2 matching over 10 bases. This TCR came from an adult with an advanced solid tumor such as melanoma, head and neck, liver or kidney cancer. The sequencing used CD4+ or CD8+ T cells sorted from blood, collected in a trial of the OX40 agonist ivuxolimab. The CDR3 protein is CSLTPGLASYNGQFF. In DNA, the CDR3 is TGCAGCCTGACGCCGGGACTAGCGAGTTACAATGGGCAGTTCTTC.